These 15 T cell receptor beta chains were all obtained from the same sample, sequenced in a study of T-cell reconstitution after alpha-beta-depleted transplantation in children. A library of TCRbeta sequences, prepared with unique molecular identifiers, was generated. TCRdb passed the PCR reads through MiXCR, listing each CDR3 protein once. Here the sample spans some 490,000 distinct CDR3 sequences, approximately 13% being singletons. The material was PBMCs from the stem cell graft donor, obtained from the stem cell graft. Receptor source: a human donor who donated a stem cell graft to a child with combined immunodeficiency.

This clonotype was seen a handful of times. CDR3 residues: CASSSPGPGNTIYF. In DNA form, the CDR3 reads TGTGCCAGCAGCTCCCCGGGACCTGGAAACACCATATATTTT. This chain connects TRBV7-9 to TRBJ1-3; TRBD1 is a possible D gene (5 bases). From germline, CDR1 is SEHNR and CDR2 FQNEAQ (reference sequence). V dropped 4 bases and J dropped 2 bases, with 9 bases sitting between them. This CDR3 region has 14 residues.

This chain uses TRBV7-3 with TRBJ2-3, with 14 bases identical to TRBD2. Trimming at V came to 5 bases and at J to 8 bases, leaving 12 bases not matched to a gene. The CDR3 is 17 amino acids. The germline V gene encodes CDR1 SGHTA and CDR2 FQGTGA. The CDR3 sequence is CASSLPGLAGDRGTQYF. The CDR3 coding sequence is TGTGCCAGCAGCCTCCCGGGACTAGCGGGAGATCGTGGTACGCAGTATTTT.

The V gene is TRBV6-2 or TRBV6-3, the J gene TRBJ2-5; TRBD2 matches at 7 bases. Germline CDR1 MNHEY, CDR2 SVGEGT. This CDR3 has 15 residues. V gave up 2 bases and J gave up 5 bases; unmatched junction bases: 8. The CDR3 reads CASSYTSALGETQYF. The CDR3 nucleotides are TGTGCCAGCAGTTACACTAGCGCCCTCGGGGAGACCCAGTACTTC.

The J gene is TRBJ1-5, the V gene TRBV6-5, with D unclear. Germline CDR1 reads MNHEY; CDR2 reads SVGAGI. This CDR3 has 13 residues. The V and J ends lost 0 bases and 7 bases respectively, with 7 bases between them. This CDR3 is CASSYSLDQPQHF. Written as DNA, the CDR3 is TGTGCCAGCAGTTACTCTTTGGACCAGCCCCAGCATTTT.

V and J are TRBV5-5 and TRBJ2-7, with no clear D. CDR3 size: 15 residues. CDR1 and CDR2 from the germline V gene are SGHKS and YYEKEE (reference sequence). V lost 0 bases and J lost 1, with 11 bases in between. This CDR3 reads CASSLGPKDSYEQYF. In nucleotides, the CDR3 is TGTGCCAGCAGCTTGGGACCGAAGGATTCCTACGAGCAGTACTTC.

This clonotype was seen ten or more times. The gene calls are TRBV29-1 and TRBJ2-7; D possibly uses TRBD1 or TRBD2 (5 bases each). Per germline, CDR1 SQVTM and CDR2 ANQGSEA. Trimming pared 1 base from V and 4 bases from J, leaving 11 bases between. This CDR3 comprises 13 residues. This chain's CDR3 is CSVEVGTAYEQYF. DNA for the CDR3: TGCAGCGTTGAAGTCGGGACGGCTTACGAGCAGTACTTC.

This clonotype was picked up a small number of times. The V and J genes are TRBV25-1 and TRBJ1-2; D uncertain. This CDR3 has 12 amino acids. Germline V gene sequence: CDR1 MGHDK, CDR2 SYGVNS. V lost 0 bases and J 7 bases, leaving 6 bases between the germline ends. The CDR3 sequence: CASSEYKRGYTF. In nucleotides, the CDR3 is TGTGCCAGCAGTGAATACAAACGTGGCTACACCTTC.

The J gene is TRBJ2-1, the V gene TRBV24-1; 11 bases are a match to TRBD2. This CDR3 is 16 amino acids long. J gave up 5 bases and V 3 bases, and 5 bases lay outside the gene matches. Germline V lookup: CDR1 KGHDR, CDR2 SFDVKD. The chain's CDR3 is CATSDEGLAANNEQFF. Here the CDR3 DNA reads TGTGCCACCAGTGATGAGGGACTAGCGGCCAACAATGAGCAGTTCTTC.

This clonotype was seen at least ten times. The chain combines TRBV12-3 or TRBV12-4 with TRBJ2-3; TRBD1 aligns across 9 bases. Trimming took 5 bases from V and 2 from J; bases not matched to a gene: 5. This CDR3 comprises 15 residues. Here the CDR3 reads CASSRGTGITDTQYF. DNA of the CDR3: TGTGCCAGCAGTAGAGGGACAGGGATCACAGATACGCAGTATTTT.

This clonotype turned up a few times. The CDR3 region is CASSFSAPSGANVLTF. In nucleotides, the CDR3 is TGTGCCAGCAGCTTCTCGGCCCCTAGTGGGGCCAACGTCCTGACTTTC. V and J are TRBV7-2 and TRBJ2-6; D is unresolved. The V gene lost 3 bases and the J gene lost 3 bases, with 12 bases spanning the gap. CDR3 length: 16 residues. The germline CDR1 and CDR2 sequences are SGHTA and FQGNSA. The complete variable domain, with remaining parts taken from reference TRBV7-2 and TRBJ2-6, reads GAGVSQSPSNKVTEKGKDVELRCDPISGHTALYWYRQSLGQGLEFLIYFQGNSAPDKSGLPSDRFSAERTGGSVSTLTIQRTQQEDSAVYLCASSFSAPSGANVLTFGAGSRLTVL.

The chain uses TRBV27 and TRBJ1-5; 7 bases are a match to TRBD1. The trim removed 3 bases at V and 6 bases at J, leaving 5 bases unmatched. Germline V gene sequence: CDR1 MNHEY, CDR2 SMNVEV (reference sequence). This CDR3 comprises 14 residues. The CDR3: CASSLTGSGQPQHF. The CDR3 DNA follows: TGTGCCAGCAGTTTGACAGGGTCGGGTCAGCCCCAGCATTTT.

This clonotype was seen more than once but under ten times. The CDR3 spells CASSFEGYSYNSPLHF. The CDR3 DNA sequence: TGTGCCAGCAGTTTCGAGGGTTACTCCTATAATTCACCCCTCCACTTT. The V and J genes are TRBV12-3 or TRBV12-4 and TRBJ1-6; no clear D gene. The CDR3 length is 16 residues. Trimming took 3 bases from V and 0 from J, leaving 9 bases between them.

Turning to this clonotype: A read error is possible here, since a much larger clone lies one base away. The rearrangement uses TRBV9 and TRBJ1-1; no definite D call. This CDR3 spans 13 amino acids. The germline V gene encodes CDR1 SGDLS and CDR2 YYNGEE. CDR3 sequence: CASNVARSTEAFF. In nucleotides, the CDR3 is TGTGCCAGCAACGTAGCCCGGAGCACTGAAGCTTTCTTT. Full variable domain (rest looked up from reference TRBV9 and TRBJ1-1): DSGVTQTPKHLITATGQRVTLRCSPRSGDLSVYWYQQSLDQGLQFLIQYYNGEERAKGNILERFSAQQFPDLHSELNLSSLELGDSALYFCASNVARSTEAFFGQGTRLTVV.

The chain couples TRBV6-1 to TRBJ2-7; 12 bases are shared with TRBD1. The ends lost 7 bases at V and 0 bases at J; junction bases unmatched: 4. The CDR3 is made up of 15 amino acids. Germline CDR1 MNHNS, CDR2 SASEGT. CDR3 sequence: CASMGQGAISYEQYF. The CDR3 nucleotides are TGTGCCAGCATGGGACAGGGGGCGATCTCCTACGAGCAGTACTTC.

The chain recombines TRBV20-1 with TRBJ2-1; 10 bases are a match to TRBD1. CDR1 and CDR2 from the germline V gene are DFQATT and SNEGSKA (reference sequence). Unmatched junction bases numbered 6, after V lost 6 bases and J lost 1 base. This CDR3 region has 15 residues. DNA for the CDR3: TGCAGTGCCCCTAGACAGGGGGCTTCCTACAATGAGCAGTTCTTC. It is translated as CSAPRQGASYNEQFF.